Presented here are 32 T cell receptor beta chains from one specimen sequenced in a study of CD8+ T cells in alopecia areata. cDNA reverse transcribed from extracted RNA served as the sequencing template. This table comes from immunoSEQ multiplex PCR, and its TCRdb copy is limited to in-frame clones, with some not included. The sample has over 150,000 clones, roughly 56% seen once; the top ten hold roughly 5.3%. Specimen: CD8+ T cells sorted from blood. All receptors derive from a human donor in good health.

The DNA of the CDR3 is TGTGCCAGCAGCCCTAGATCGGGACAGGCTCTCTACGAGCAGTACTTC. This codes for CASSPRSGQALYEQYF. The V gene is TRBV13, the J gene TRBJ2-7, with 8 bases matching TRBD1. Germline trimming cut 5 bases from V and 3 bases from J; bases unmatched to any gene: 12. The germline V gene has CDR1 PRHDT and CDR2 FYEKMQ (reference sequence). The CDR3 covers 16 residues.

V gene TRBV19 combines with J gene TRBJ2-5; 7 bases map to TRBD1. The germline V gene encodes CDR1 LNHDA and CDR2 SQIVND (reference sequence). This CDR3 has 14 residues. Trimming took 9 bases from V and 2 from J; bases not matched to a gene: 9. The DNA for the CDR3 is TGTGCCAGCAGACCGACAGGGACACAAGAGACCCAGTACTTC. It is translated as CASRPTGTQETQYF.

This CDR3 is CSVRTFGQDYYEQYF. DNA for the CDR3: TGCAGCGTACGCACCTTTGGACAGGACTACTACGAGCAGTACTTC. The V call is TRBV29-1, the J call TRBJ2-7; perhaps TRBD1 as D (7 bases). CDR3 length equals 15 residues. V lost 6 bases, J lost 3 bases, and 21 bases lay in between. Germline V CDR1 and CDR2: SQVTM, ANQGSEA.

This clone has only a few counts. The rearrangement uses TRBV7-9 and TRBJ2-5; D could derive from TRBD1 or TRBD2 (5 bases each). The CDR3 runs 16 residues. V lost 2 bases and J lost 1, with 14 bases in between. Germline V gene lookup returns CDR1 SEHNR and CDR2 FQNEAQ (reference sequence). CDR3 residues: CASSLHRTGTQETQYF. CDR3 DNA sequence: TGTGCCAGCAGCTTACACAGGACGGGGACCCAAGAGACCCAGTACTTC.

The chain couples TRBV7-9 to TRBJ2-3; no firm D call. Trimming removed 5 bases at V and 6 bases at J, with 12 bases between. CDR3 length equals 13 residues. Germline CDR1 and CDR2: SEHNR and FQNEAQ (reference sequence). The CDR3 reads CASSPFEVDTQYF. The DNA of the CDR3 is TGTGCCAGCAGCCCCTTCGAAGTGGATACGCAGTATTTT.

This CDR3 reads CASSLSLEYGYTF. The CDR3 coding sequence is TGTGCCAGCAGCTTATCACTCGAGTATGGCTACACCTTC. This chain connects TRBV13 to TRBJ1-2; D is undetermined. CDR1 and CDR2 from the germline V gene are PRHDT and FYEKMQ (reference sequence). V lost 2 bases and J lost 5, with 9 bases in between. CDR3 size: 13 residues. The full variable domain, in which reference TRBV13 and TRBJ1-2 provide the parts outside the CDR3, is AAGVIQSPRHLIKEKRETATLKCYPIPRHDTVYWYQQGPGQDPQFLISFYEKMQSDKGSIPDRFSAQQFSDYHSELNMSSLELGDSALYFCASSLSLEYGYTFGSGTRLTVV.

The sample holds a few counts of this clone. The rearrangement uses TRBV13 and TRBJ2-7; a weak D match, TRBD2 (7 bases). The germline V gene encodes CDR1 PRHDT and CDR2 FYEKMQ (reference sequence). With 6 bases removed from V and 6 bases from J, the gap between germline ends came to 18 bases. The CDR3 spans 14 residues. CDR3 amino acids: CASSTGRGSPEQYF. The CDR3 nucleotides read TGTGCCAGCAGTACAGGGAGGGGCTCGCCCGAGCAGTACTTC.

CDR3 in DNA: TGTGCCAGCAGCCCCCAAGGAGGGATTGAGGGCTACACCTTC. Protein sequence: CASSPQGGIEGYTF. The chain employs TRBV6-5 and TRBJ1-2; D remains unclear. Germline CDR1 reads MNHEY; CDR2 reads SVGAGI. Trimming took 6 bases from V and 8 from J, leaving 19 bases between them. The CDR3 has 14 residues.

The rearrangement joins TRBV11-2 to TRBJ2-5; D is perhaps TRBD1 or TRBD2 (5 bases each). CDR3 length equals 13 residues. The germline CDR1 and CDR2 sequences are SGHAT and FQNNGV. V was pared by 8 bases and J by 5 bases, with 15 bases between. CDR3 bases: TGTGCCAGCGGAGGACAAAACGCCGAGACCCAGTACTTC. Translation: CASGGQNAETQYF.

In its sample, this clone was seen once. The CDR3 nucleotides are TGTGCCAGCAGGCGCGTGCCGTCTGGGGCCAACGTCCTGACTTTC. It codes for CASRRVPSGANVLTF. J is TRBJ2-6 and V is TRBV5-4; no firm D call. V was pared by 5 bases and J by 1 base, with 10 bases between. CDR3 length: 15 residues. The V gene's germline CDR1 is SGHNT and CDR2 YYREEE (reference sequence).

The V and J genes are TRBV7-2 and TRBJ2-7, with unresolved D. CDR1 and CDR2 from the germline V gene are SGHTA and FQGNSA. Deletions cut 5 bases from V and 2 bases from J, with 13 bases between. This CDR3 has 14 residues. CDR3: CASSPTESAYEQYF. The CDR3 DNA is TGTGCCAGCAGCCCTACAGAGTCAGCCTACGAGCAGTACTTC.

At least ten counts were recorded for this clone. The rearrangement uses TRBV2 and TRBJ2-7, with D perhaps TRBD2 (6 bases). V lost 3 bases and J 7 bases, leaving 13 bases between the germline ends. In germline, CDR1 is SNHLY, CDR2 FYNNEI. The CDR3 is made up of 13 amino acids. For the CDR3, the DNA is TGTGCCAGCAGTGACGGGCCCGCGGGGGAGCAGTACTTC. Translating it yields CASSDGPAGEQYF. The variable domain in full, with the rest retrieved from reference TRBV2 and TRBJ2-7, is EPEVTQTPSHQVTQMGQEVILRCVPISNHLYFYWYRQILGQKVEFLVSFYNNEISEKSEIFDDQFSVERPDGSNFTLKIRSTKLEDSAMYFCASSDGPAGEQYFGPGTRLTVT.

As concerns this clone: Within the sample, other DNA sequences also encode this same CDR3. CDR3 in amino acids: CASSLGENTEAFF. CDR3 coding DNA: TGTGCCAGCAGTTTGGGAGAGAACACTGAAGCTTTCTTT. The V and J genes are TRBV27 and TRBJ1-1; unclear D gene. V was clipped by 3 bases and J by 1 base, with 6 bases between them. CDR3 length: 13 residues. Germline lookup yields CDR1 MNHEY and CDR2 SMNVEV (reference sequence).

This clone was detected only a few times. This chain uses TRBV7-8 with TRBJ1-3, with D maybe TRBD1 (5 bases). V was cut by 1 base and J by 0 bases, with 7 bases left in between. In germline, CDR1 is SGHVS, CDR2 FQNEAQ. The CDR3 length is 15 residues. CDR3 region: CASSLVGDSGNTIYF. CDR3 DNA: TGTGCCAGCAGCTTAGTGGGGGACTCTGGAAACACCATATATTTT.

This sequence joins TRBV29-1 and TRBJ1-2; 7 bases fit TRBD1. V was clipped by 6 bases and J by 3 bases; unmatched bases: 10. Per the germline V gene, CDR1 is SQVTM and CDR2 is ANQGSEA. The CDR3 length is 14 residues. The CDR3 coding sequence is TGCAGCGTGGAGGGGGCAAACCAATACTATGGCTACACCTTC. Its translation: CSVEGANQYYGYTF.

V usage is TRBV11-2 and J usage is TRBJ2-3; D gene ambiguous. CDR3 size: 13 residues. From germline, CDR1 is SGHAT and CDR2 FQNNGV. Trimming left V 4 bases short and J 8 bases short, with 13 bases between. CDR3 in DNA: TGTGCCAGCAGCTCCCCGACCGGGTTTACGCAGTATTTT. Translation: CASSSPTGFTQYF.

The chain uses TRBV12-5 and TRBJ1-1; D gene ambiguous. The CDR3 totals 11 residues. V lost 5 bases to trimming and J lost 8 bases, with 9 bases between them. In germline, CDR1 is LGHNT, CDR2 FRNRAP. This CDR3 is CASGLGQEAFF. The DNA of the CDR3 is TGTGCTAGTGGTCTAGGGCAAGAAGCTTTCTTT.

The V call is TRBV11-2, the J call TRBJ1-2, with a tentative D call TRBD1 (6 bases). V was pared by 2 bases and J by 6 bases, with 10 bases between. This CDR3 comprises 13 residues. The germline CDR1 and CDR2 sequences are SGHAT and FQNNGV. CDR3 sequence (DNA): TGTGCCAGCAGCTTACGTCCAGGGGATGGCTACACCTTC. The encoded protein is CASSLRPGDGYTF.

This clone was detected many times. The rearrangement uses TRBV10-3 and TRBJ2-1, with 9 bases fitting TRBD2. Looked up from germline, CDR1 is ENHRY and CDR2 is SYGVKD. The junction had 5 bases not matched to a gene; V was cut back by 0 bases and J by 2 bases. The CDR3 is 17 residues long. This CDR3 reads CAISESQAGGAYNEQFF. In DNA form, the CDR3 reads TGTGCCATCAGTGAGTCCCAAGCGGGGGGCGCCTACAATGAGCAGTTCTTC.

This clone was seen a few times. CDR3 bases: TGTGCCAGTTCTTTGACAGTCTCTGGGGCCAACGTCCTGACTTTC. Protein sequence: CASSLTVSGANVLTF. The chain uses TRBV19 and TRBJ2-6; D possibly corresponds to TRBD1 (5 bases). This CDR3 has 15 residues. Trimming took 8 bases from V and 0 from J, leaving 11 bases between them. The V gene's germline CDR1 is LNHDA and CDR2 SQIVND (reference sequence).

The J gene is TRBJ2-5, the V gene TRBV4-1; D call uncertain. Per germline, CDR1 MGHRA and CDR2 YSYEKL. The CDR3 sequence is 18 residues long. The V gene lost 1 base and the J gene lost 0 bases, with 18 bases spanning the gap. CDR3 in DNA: TGCGCCAGCAGCCAAGGAGTCGGAGACTTCCGGTACCAAGAGACCCAGTACTTC. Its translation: CASSQGVGDFRYQETQYF.

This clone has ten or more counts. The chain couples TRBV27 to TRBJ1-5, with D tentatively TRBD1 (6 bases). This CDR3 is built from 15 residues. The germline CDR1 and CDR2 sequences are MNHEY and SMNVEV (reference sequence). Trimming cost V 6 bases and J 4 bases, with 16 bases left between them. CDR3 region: CASSQTTGWNQPQHF. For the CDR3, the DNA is TGTGCCAGCAGCCAGACGACAGGTTGGAATCAGCCCCAGCATTTT.

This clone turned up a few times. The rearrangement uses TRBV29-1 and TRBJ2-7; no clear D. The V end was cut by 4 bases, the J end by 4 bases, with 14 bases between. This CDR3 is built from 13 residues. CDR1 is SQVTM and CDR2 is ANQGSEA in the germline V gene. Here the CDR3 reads CSVVRPESYEQYF. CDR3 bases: TGCAGCGTTGTCAGGCCAGAGAGTTACGAGCAGTACTTC.

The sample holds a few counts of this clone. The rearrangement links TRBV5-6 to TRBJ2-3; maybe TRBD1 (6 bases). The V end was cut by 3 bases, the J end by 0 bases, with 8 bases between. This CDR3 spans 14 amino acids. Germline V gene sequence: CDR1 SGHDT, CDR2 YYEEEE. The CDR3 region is CASSSGDSTDTQYF. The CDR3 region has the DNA TGTGCCAGCAGCTCAGGGGATAGCACAGATACGCAGTATTTT. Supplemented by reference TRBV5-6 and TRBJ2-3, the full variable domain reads DAGVTQSPTHLIKTRGQQVTLRCSPKSGHDTVSWYQQALGQGPQFIFQYYEEEERQRGNFPDRFSGHQFPNYSSELNVNALLLGDSALYLCASSSGDSTDTQYFGPGTRLTVL.

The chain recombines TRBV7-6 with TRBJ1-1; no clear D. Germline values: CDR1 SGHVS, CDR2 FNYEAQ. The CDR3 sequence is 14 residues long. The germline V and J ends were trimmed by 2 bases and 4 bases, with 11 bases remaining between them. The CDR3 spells CASSLSRYGTEAFF. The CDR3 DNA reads TGTGCCAGCAGCTTAAGTAGGTATGGCACTGAAGCTTTCTTT.

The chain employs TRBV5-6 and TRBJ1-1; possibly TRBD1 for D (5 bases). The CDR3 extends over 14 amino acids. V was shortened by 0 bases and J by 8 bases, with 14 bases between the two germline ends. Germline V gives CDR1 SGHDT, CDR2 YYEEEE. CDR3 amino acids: CASSLDGGETEAFF. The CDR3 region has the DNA TGTGCCAGCAGCTTGGACGGGGGAGAGACAGAAGCTTTCTTT.

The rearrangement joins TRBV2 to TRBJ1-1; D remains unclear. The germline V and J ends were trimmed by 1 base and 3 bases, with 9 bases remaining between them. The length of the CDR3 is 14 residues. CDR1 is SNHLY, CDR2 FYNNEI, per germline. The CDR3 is CASSEDEGYTEAFF. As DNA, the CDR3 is TGTGCCAGCAGTGAAGACGAGGGTTACACTGAAGCTTTCTTT. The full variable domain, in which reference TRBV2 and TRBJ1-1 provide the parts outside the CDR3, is EPEVTQTPSHQVTQMGQEVILRCVPISNHLYFYWYRQILGQKVEFLVSFYNNEISEKSEIFDDQFSVERPDGSNFTLKIRSTKLEDSAMYFCASSEDEGYTEAFFGQGTRLTVV.

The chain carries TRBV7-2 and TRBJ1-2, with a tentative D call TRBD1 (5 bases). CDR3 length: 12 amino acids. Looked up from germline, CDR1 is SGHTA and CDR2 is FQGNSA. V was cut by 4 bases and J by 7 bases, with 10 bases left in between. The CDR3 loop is CASSSPGGGYTF. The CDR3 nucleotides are TGTGCCAGCAGCTCTCCTGGGGGTGGCTACACCTTC.

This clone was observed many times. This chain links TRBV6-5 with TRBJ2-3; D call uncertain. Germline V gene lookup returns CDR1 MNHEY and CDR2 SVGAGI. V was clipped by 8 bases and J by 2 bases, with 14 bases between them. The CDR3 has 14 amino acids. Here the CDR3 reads CASSRAPYTDTQYF. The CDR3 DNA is TGTGCCAGCTCTAGGGCACCATACACAGATACGCAGTATTTT.

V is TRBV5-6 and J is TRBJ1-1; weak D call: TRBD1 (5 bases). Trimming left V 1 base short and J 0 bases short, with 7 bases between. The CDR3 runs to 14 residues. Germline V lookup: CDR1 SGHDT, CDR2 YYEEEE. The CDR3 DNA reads TGTGCCAGCAGCTTGCTCAGGGTGAACACTGAAGCTTTCTTT. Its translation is CASSLLRVNTEAFF.

The DNA of the CDR3 is TGTGCCTGGAGTAGCCCCTCCTACGAGCAGTACTTC. Its translation: CAWSSPSYEQYF. The chain employs TRBV30 and TRBJ2-7; D gene uncertain. Trimming removed 2 bases from V and 0 bases from J, with 5 bases in between. Germline values: CDR1 GTSNPN, CDR2 SVGIG (reference sequence). This CDR3 is built from 12 residues.

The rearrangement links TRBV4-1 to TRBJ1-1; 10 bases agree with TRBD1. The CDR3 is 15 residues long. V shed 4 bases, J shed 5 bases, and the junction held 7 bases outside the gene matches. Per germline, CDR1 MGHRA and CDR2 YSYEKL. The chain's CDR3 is CASSLNPGQGTEAFF. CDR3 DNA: TGCGCCAGCAGCCTAAACCCGGGACAGGGGACTGAAGCTTTCTTT.